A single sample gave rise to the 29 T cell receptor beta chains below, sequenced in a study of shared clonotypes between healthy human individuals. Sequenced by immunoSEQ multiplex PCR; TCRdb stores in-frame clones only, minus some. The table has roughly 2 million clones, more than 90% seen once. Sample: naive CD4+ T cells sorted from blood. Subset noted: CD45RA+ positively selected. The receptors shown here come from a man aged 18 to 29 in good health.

The DNA for the CDR3 is TGTGCCAGCAGTTGGGTGGAGGGAGGCCAGCCCCAGCATTTT. It specifies CASSWVEGGQPQHF. The chain combines TRBV27 with TRBJ1-5; D remains ambiguous. CDR1 and CDR2 (germline): MNHEY, SMNVEV (reference sequence). CDR3 length: 14 amino acids. V was clipped by 4 bases and J by 7 bases, with 14 bases between them.

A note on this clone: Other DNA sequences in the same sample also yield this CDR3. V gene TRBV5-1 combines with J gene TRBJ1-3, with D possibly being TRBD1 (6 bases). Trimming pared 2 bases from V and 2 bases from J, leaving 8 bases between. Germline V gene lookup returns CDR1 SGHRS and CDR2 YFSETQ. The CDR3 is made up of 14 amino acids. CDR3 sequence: CASSLAGAGNTIYF. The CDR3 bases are TGCGCCAGCAGCTTAGCAGGGGCTGGAAACACCATATATTTT.

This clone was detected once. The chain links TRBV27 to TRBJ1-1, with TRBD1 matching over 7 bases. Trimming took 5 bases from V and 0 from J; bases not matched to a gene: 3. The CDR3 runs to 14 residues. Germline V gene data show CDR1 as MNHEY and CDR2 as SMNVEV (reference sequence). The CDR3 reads CASSRGQMNTEAFF. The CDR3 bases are TGTGCCAGCAGTCGGGGACAGATGAACACTGAAGCTTTCTTT.

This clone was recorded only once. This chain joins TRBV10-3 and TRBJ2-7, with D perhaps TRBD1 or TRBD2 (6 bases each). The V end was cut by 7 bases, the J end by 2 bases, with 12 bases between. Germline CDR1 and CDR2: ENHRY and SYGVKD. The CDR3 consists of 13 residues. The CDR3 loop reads CAITSGDTYEQYF. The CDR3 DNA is TGTGCCATCACTTCGGGGGACACCTACGAGCAGTACTTC.

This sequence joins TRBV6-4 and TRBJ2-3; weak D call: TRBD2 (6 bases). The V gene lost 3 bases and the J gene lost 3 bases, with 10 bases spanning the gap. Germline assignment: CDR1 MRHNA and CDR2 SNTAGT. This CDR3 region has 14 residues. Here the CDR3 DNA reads TGTGCCAGCAGTGAATGGCGGGGTACAGATACGCAGTATTTT. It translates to CASSEWRGTDTQYF.

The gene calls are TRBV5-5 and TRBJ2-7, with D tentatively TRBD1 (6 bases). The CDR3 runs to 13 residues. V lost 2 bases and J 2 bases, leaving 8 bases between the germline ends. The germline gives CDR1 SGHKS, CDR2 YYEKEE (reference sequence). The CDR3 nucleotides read TGTGCCAGCAGCTTAACAGGGACCTACGAGCAGTACTTC. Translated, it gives CASSLTGTYEQYF.

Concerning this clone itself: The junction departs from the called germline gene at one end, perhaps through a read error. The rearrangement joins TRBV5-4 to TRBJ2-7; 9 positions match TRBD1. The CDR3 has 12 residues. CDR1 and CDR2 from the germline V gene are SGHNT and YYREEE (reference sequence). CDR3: CASSPPSGQGDF. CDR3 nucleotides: TGTGCCAGCAGCCCGCCCTCGGGACAGGGAGACTTC.

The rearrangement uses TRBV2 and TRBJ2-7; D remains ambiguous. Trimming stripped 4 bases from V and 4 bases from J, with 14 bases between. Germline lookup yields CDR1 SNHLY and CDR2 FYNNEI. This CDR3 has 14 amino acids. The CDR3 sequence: CASSANTVGYEQYF. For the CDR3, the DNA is TGTGCCAGCAGTGCAAACACAGTCGGGTACGAGCAGTACTTC.

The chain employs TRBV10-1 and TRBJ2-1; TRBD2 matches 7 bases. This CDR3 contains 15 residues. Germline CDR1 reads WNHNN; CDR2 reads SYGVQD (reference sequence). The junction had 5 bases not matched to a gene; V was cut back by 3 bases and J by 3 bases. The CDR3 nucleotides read TGCGCCAGCAGTGAAGCGGCTAGCGGCTACAATGAGCAGTTCTTC. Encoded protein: CASSEAASGYNEQFF.

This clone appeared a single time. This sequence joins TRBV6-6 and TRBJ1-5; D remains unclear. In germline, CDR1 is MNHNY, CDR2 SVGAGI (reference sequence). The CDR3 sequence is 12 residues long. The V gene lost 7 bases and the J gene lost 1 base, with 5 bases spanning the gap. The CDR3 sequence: CASTSSNQPQHF. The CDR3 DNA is TGTGCCAGCACCAGCAGCAATCAGCCCCAGCATTTT.

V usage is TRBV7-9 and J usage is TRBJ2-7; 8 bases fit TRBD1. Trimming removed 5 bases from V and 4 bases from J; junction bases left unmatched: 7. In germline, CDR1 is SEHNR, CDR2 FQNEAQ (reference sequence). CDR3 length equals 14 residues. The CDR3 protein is CASSTDRGGYEQYF. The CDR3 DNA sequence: TGTGCCAGCAGCACAGACAGGGGTGGATACGAGCAGTACTTC.

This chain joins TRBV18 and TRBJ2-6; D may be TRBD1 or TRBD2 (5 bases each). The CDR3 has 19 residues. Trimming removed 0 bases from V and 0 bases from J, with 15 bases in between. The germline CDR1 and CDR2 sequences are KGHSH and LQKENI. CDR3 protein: CASSPPYPGRPSGANVLTF. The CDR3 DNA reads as TGTGCCAGCTCACCACCGTACCCGGGACGGCCCTCTGGGGCCAACGTCCTGACTTTC.

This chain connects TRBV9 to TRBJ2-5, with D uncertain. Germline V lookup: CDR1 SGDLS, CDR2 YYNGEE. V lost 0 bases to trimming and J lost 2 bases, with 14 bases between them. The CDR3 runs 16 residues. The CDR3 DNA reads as TGTGCCAGCAGCGTAGGACTCGCGGTCCAACAAGAGACCCAGTACTTC. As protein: CASSVGLAVQQETQYF.

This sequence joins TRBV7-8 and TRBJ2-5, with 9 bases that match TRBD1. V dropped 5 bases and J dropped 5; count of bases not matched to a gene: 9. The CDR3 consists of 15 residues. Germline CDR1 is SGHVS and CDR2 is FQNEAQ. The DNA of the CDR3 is TGTGCCAGCAGCGGAGGGACAGGGACAGGGGAGACCCAGTACTTC. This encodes CASSGGTGTGETQYF.

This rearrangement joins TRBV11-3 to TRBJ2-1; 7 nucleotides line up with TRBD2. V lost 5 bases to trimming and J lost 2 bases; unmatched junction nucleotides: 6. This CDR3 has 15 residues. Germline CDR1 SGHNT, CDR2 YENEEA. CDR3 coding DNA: TGTGCCAGCAGCCACGGGAGCGGGGCCTACAATGAGCAGTTCTTC. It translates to CASSHGSGAYNEQFF.

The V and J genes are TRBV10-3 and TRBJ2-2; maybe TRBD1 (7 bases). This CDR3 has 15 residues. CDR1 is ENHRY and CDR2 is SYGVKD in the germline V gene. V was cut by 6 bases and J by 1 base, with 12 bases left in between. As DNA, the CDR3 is TGTGCCATCAGGCAGGGGGACTTGAACACCGGGGAGCTGTTTTTT. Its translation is CAIRQGDLNTGELFF.

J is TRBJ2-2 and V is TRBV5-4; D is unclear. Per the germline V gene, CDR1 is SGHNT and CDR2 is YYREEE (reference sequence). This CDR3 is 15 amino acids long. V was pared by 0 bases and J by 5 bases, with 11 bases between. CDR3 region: CASSLAEVGTGELFF. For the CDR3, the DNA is TGTGCCAGCAGCTTGGCAGAAGTGGGAACCGGGGAGCTGTTTTTT.

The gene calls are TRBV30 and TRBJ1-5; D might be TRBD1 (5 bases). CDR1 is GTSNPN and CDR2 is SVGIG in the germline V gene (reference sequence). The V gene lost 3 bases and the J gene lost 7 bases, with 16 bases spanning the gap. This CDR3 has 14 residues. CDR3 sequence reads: CAWSPGPGGQPQHF. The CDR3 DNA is TGTGCCTGGAGCCCGGGGCCTGGCGGGCAGCCCCAGCATTTT.

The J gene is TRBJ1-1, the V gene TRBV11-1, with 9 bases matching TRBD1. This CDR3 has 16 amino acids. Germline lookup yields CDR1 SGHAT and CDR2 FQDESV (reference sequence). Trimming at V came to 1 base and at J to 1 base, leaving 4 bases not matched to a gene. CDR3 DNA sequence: TGTGCCAGCAGCTTAGGGACAGGGGTCACGAACACTGAAGCTTTCTTT. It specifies CASSLGTGVTNTEAFF.

CDR3 nucleotide sequence: TGTGCCAGCAGCGTTGAGGACGGTTCAACTAATGAAAAACTGTTTTTT. Translated, it gives CASSVEDGSTNEKLFF. The chain recombines TRBV9 with TRBJ1-4, with D hard to call. V shed 2 bases and J shed 0 bases, with 11 bases lying between them. Looked up from germline, CDR1 is SGDLS and CDR2 is YYNGEE. The CDR3 has 16 amino acids.

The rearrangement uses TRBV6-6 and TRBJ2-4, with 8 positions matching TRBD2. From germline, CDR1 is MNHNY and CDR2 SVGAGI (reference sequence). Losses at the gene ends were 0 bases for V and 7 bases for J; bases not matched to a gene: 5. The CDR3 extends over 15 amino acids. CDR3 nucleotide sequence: TGTGCCAGCAGTTACTCACTGGGACTAGAGAACATTCAGTACTTC. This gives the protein CASSYSLGLENIQYF.

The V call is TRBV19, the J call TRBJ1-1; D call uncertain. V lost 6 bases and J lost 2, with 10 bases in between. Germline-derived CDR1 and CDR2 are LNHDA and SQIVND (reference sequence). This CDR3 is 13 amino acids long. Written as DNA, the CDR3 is TGTGCCAGTAGGGCGAGAGAAAACACTGAAGCTTTCTTT. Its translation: CASRARENTEAFF.

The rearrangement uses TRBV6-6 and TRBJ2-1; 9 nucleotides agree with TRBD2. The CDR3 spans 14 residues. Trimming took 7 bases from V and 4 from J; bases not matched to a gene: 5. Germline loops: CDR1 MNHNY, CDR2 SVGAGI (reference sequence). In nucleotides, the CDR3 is TGTGCCAGCACCCAGACTAGCGGATACAATGAGCAGTTCTTC. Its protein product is CASTQTSGYNEQFF.

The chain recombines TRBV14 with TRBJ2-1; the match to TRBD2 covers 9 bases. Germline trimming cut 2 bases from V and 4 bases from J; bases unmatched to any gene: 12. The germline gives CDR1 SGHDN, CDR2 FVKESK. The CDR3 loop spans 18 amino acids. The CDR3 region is CASSQRQGTSGRYNEQFF. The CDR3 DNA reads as TGTGCCAGCAGCCAAAGGCAGGGAACTAGCGGGCGGTACAATGAGCAGTTCTTC.

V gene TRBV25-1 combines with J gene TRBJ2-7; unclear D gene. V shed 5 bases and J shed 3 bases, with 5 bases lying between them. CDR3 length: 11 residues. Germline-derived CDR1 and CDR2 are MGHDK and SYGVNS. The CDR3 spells CASSFLYEQYF. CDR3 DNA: TGTGCCAGCAGTTTTCTCTACGAGCAGTACTTC.

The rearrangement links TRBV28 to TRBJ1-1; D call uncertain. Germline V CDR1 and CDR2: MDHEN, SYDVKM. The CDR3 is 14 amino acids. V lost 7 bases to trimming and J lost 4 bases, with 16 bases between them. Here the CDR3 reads CASIRRNVGTEAFF. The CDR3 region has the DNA TGTGCCAGCATCAGACGGAACGTGGGCACTGAAGCTTTCTTT.

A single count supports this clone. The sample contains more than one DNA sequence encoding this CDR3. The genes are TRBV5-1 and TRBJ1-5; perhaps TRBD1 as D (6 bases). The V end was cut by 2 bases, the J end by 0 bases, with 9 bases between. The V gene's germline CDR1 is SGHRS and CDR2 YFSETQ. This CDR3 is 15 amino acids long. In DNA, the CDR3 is TGCGCCAGCAGCTTAACAGGGTCTAGCAATCAGCCCCAGCATTTT. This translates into CASSLTGSSNQPQHF.

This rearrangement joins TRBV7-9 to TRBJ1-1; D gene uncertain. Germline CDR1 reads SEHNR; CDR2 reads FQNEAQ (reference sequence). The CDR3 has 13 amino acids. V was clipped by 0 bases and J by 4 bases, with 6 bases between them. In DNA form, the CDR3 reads TGTGCCAGCAGCTTAGCAGTCGGCACTGAAGCTTTCTTT. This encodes CASSLAVGTEAFF.

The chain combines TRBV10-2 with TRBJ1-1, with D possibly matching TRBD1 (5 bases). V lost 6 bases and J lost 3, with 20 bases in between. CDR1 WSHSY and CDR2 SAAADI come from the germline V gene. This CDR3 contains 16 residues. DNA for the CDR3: TGCGCCAGCAGGGGCCAACCGGGACGCGAGCACACTGAAGCTTTCTTT. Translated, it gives CASRGQPGREHTEAFF.